The next 24 T cell receptor beta chains were all read from a single sample in a study of T-cell memory formation after mild COVID-19 (dated by TCRdb to the early 2020s). Receptor amplification or capture employed 5' RACE. The sequencing machine was an Illumina NovaSeq 6000. TCRdb redid the processing of the public reads, applying fastp at Q25 and MiXCR, and retained in-frame beta chains. A single entry per CDR3 protein holds the most common genes and DNA from its merged rows. This sample gives over 55,000 distinct CDR3 sequences in total; more than 8% of them show up just once. The ten biggest clones cover 1.2% of the sample. Sequencing was carried out using PBMCs or a T cell subset sorted from them (not recorded which). The source is a man in his late teens or twenties who had mild COVID-19 (a few samples of this study predate the infection). The sample titles of this study are shuffled in the database, so cell type and time point are left out; the donor was told from shared clones.

In its sample, this clonotype was seen a few times. The genes are TRBV7-3 and TRBJ2-1; TRBD2 matches at 7 bases. Germline V CDR1 and CDR2: SGHTA, FQGTGA. The CDR3 length is 13 residues. V lost 0 bases and J lost 8; bases outside the gene matches: 1. The CDR3 reads CASSLTGRDEQFF. CDR3 nucleotides: TGTGCCAGCAGCTTAACAGGGAGGGATGAGCAGTTCTTC.

There are a few counts of this clonotype. V gene TRBV7-8 combines with J gene TRBJ1-3; D is ambiguous. Per the germline V gene, CDR1 is SGHVS and CDR2 is FQNEAQ. Trimming pared 4 bases from V and 2 bases from J, leaving 12 bases between. The CDR3 is 15 residues long. The CDR3 region has the DNA TGTGCCAGCAGCTCCGGTCTCCGGACTGGAAACACCATATATTTT. Encoded protein: CASSSGLRTGNTIYF.

This clonotype occurred many times. The rearrangement uses TRBV15 and TRBJ2-3, with D possibly being TRBD2 (6 bases). The germline V and J ends were trimmed by 8 bases and 5 bases, with 14 bases remaining between them. CDR1 and CDR2 (germline): LNHNV, YYDKDF (reference sequence). The CDR3 contains 13 residues. The CDR3: CATRERNGDTQYF. DNA for the CDR3: TGTGCCACCCGGGAGCGGAACGGAGATACGCAGTATTTT. The full variable domain, its missing parts supplied by reference TRBV15 and TRBJ2-3, is DAMVIQNPRYQVTQFGKPVTLSCSQTLNHNVMYWYQQKSSQAPKLLFHYYDKDFNNEADTPDNFQSRRPNTSFCFLDIRSPGLGDTAMYLCATRERNGDTQYFGPGTRLTVL.

J is TRBJ2-3 and V is TRBV29-1; 8 nucleotides agree with TRBD2. V trimming: 3 bases; J trimming: 0 bases; junction bases outside the gene matches: 8. The V gene's germline CDR1 is SQVTM and CDR2 ANQGSEA. The CDR3 spans 16 residues. The CDR3 region has the DNA TGCAGCGTTGAGAGAGCGGGGGCCTCTAGCACAGATACGCAGTATTTT. Its protein product is CSVERAGASSTDTQYF.

This clonotype showed up just a few times. The genes are TRBV18 and TRBJ1-5, with D perhaps matching TRBD1 (5 bases). Germline assignment: CDR1 KGHSH and CDR2 LQKENI. This CDR3 is 15 amino acids long. V lost 3 bases to trimming and J lost 7 bases, with 16 bases between them. CDR3 sequence: CASSPSGGAEQPQHF. CDR3 bases: TGTGCCAGCTCACCGTCGGGAGGGGCTGAACAGCCCCAGCATTTT.

The table lists this clonotype with many counts. V is TRBV10-3 and J is TRBJ2-1; 7 bases map to TRBD1. After removal of 5 bases from V and 6 bases from J, the junction contained 19 bases not matched to a gene. CDR3 size: 18 residues. CDR1 ENHRY and CDR2 SYGVKD come from the germline V gene. The CDR3 reads CAISTHFRGTAGPNEQFF. The CDR3 DNA reads TGTGCCATCAGTACACATTTCCGTGGGACAGCAGGCCCCAATGAGCAGTTCTTC.

The chain recombines TRBV6-2 or TRBV6-3 with TRBJ1-1, with 10 bases fitting TRBD1. This CDR3 region has 13 residues. Germline CDR1 reads MNHEY; CDR2 reads SVGEGT. The V and J ends lost 2 bases and 7 bases, in that order; junction bases with no gene match: 1. The DNA for the CDR3 is TGTGCCAGCAGTTACGGGACAGGGGTTGAAGCTTTCTTT. This translates into CASSYGTGVEAFF.

V gene TRBV5-4 combines with J gene TRBJ2-3; D may match TRBD1 or TRBD2 (5 bases each). The CDR3 length is 15 residues. CDR1 and CDR2 (germline): SGHNT, YYREEE (reference sequence). Trimming shortened V by 0 bases and J by 4 bases, and 12 bases separated the two germline ends. Here the CDR3 reads CASSLATGTPDTQYF. DNA of the CDR3: TGTGCCAGCAGCTTGGCCACGGGGACCCCAGATACGCAGTATTTT.

The chain links TRBV20-1 to TRBJ1-1; possibly TRBD1 for D (5 bases). Germline V gives CDR1 DFQATT, CDR2 SNEGSKA (reference sequence). The CDR3 loop spans 13 amino acids. V was cut by 4 bases and J by 0 bases, with 9 bases left in between. The CDR3 DNA is TGCAGTGCTATGGGGGAGATGAACACTGAAGCTTTCTTT. As protein: CSAMGEMNTEAFF.

In its sample, this clonotype was seen many times. V is TRBV20-1 and J is TRBJ2-3; 9 positions match TRBD2. The CDR3 is made up of 14 amino acids. Germline loops: CDR1 DFQATT, CDR2 SNEGSKA (reference sequence). With 3 bases clipped from V and 1 base from J, the junction kept 2 bases outside the gene matches. In nucleotides, the CDR3 is TGCAGTGCTAGGGTAGCGGGGGGCACAGATACGCAGTATTTT. Amino acid sequence: CSARVAGGTDTQYF.

The rearrangement links TRBV6-2 or TRBV6-3 to TRBJ1-2; the D is unclear. V dropped 0 bases and J dropped 3 bases, with 8 bases sitting between them. This CDR3 is built from 14 residues. CDR1 and CDR2 (germline): MNHEY, SVGEGT. The DNA of the CDR3 is TGTGCCAGCAGTTACTCGGCGGCGCACTATGGCTACACCTTC. Translation gives CASSYSAAHYGYTF.

The chain couples TRBV18 to TRBJ1-2; TRBD1 agrees at 7 bases. The V segment lost 9 bases and the J segment 6 bases; nucleotides outside the gene matches: 7. The germline gives CDR1 KGHSH, CDR2 LQKENI. This CDR3 has 12 amino acids. The CDR3 loop is CASHGRGNGYTF. The CDR3 nucleotides read TGTGCCAGTCACGGCAGGGGGAATGGCTACACCTTC. The complete variable domain, with remaining parts taken from reference TRBV18 and TRBJ1-2, reads NAGVMQNPRHLVRRRGQEARLRCSPMKGHSHVYWYRQLPEEGLKFMVYLQKENIIDESGMPKERFSAEFPKEGPSILRIQQVVRGDSAAYFCASHGRGNGYTFGSGTRLTVV.

The chain couples TRBV25-1 to TRBJ2-3, with D hard to call. Trimming cost V 5 bases and J 5 bases, with 11 bases left between them. The CDR3 extends over 13 amino acids. Per germline, CDR1 MGHDK and CDR2 SYGVNS. The CDR3 region has the DNA TGTGCCAGCAGTCTCGACGGTGGAGATACGCAGTATTTT. This codes for CASSLDGGDTQYF.

The chain recombines TRBV20-1 with TRBJ2-5; TRBD2 might be the D (6 bases). The CDR3 runs 14 residues. Germline values: CDR1 DFQATT, CDR2 SNEGSKA (reference sequence). With 2 bases removed from V and 5 bases from J, the gap between germline ends came to 15 bases. The CDR3 loop reads CSARTTGGKETQYF. CDR3 bases: TGCAGTGCTAGAACCACTGGGGGGAAGGAGACCCAGTACTTC.

This clonotype was seen a handful of times. The CDR3 DNA is TGCGCCAGCAGGGGTCGGACCGGGGAGCTGTTTTTT. As protein: CASRGRTGELFF. The rearrangement links TRBV5-1 to TRBJ2-2; D uncertain. The CDR3 totals 12 residues. CDR1 is SGHRS and CDR2 is YFSETQ in the germline V gene. The V end lost 5 bases, the J end lost 5 bases, and 7 bases lay between the germline ends.

Only a few counts were recorded for this clonotype. The chain has TRBV20-1 and TRBJ1-1, with D unclear. With 6 bases removed from V and 3 bases from J, the gap between germline ends came to 14 bases. The CDR3 covers 13 residues. The germline gives CDR1 DFQATT, CDR2 SNEGSKA (reference sequence). The CDR3 coding sequence is TGCAGTGCCCTCAGTCTTGCGGACACTGAAGCTTTCTTT. This sequence encodes CSALSLADTEAFF.

The chain carries TRBV3-1 and TRBJ2-1; D is possibly TRBD1 or TRBD2 (5 bases each). V was pared by 2 bases and J by 6 bases, with 8 bases between. Germline V gives CDR1 LGHDT, CDR2 YNNKEL (reference sequence). CDR3 length equals 13 residues. Here the CDR3 DNA reads TGTGCCAGCAGCCAAATGAGGGGCAATGAGCAGTTCTTC. It yields the protein CASSQMRGNEQFF.

This clonotype was recorded at least ten times. The V and J genes are TRBV12-3 or TRBV12-4 and TRBJ2-3; tentative D call: TRBD2 (6 bases). This CDR3 has 15 amino acids. The germline V and J ends were trimmed by 3 bases and 2 bases, with 12 bases remaining between them. CDR3 residues: CASSLLGGLTDTQYF. The CDR3 DNA is TGTGCCAGCAGTTTGCTTGGGGGACTCACAGATACGCAGTATTTT.

This clonotype was seen a few times. The J gene is TRBJ1-5, the V gene TRBV30; 8 bases line up with TRBD1. After removal of 2 bases from V and 5 bases from J, the junction contained 11 bases not matched to a gene. The CDR3 length is 16 residues. Germline lookup yields CDR1 GTSNPN and CDR2 SVGIG (reference sequence). This CDR3 reads CAWSKETGARDQPQHF. CDR3 coding DNA: TGTGCCTGGAGTAAAGAGACAGGGGCCAGAGATCAGCCCCAGCATTTT.

V gene TRBV7-2 combines with J gene TRBJ2-5; tentative D call: TRBD1 (6 bases). V was clipped by 0 bases and J by 1 base, with 12 bases between them. The CDR3 is 16 residues long. Germline CDR1 SGHTA, CDR2 FQGNSA. CDR3 sequence (DNA): TGTGCCAGCAGCTTAGCATATCAGGGGCCCCAAGAGACCCAGTACTTC. Translating it yields CASSLAYQGPQETQYF.

This clonotype showed up many times. The chain carries TRBV5-1 and TRBJ1-6; 8 bases are a match to TRBD1. The CDR3 runs 15 residues. Unmatched junction bases numbered 4, after V lost 4 bases and J lost 4 bases. The germline V gene encodes CDR1 SGHRS and CDR2 YFSETQ. CDR3 nucleotide sequence: TGCGCCAGCAGCCTACGGACAGGGTATAATTCACCCCTCCACTTT. It codes for CASSLRTGYNSPLHF.

The CDR3 spells CASSQDGRGSGANVLTF. CDR3 sequence (DNA): TGCGCCAGCAGCCAAGATGGGAGGGGCTCTGGGGCCAACGTCCTGACTTTC. The chain uses TRBV4-1 and TRBJ2-6; 7 bases fit TRBD2. The CDR3 loop spans 17 amino acids. The germline V gene has CDR1 MGHRA and CDR2 YSYEKL. Losses at the gene ends were 0 bases for V and 0 bases for J; bases not matched to a gene: 2.

This clonotype was seen only a few times. The chain links TRBV4-1 to TRBJ2-1, with 10 bases fitting TRBD2. In germline, CDR1 is MGHRA, CDR2 YSYEKL. V lost 0 bases and J lost 4; bases outside the gene matches: 3. The CDR3 has 16 amino acids. As DNA, the CDR3 is TGCGCCAGCAGCCAAGAGGAACTAGCGGGGTACAATGAGCAGTTCTTC. Its protein is CASSQEELAGYNEQFF.

The chain uses TRBV7-3 and TRBJ2-2; the D is unclear. The CDR3 runs to 14 residues. The germline V and J ends were trimmed by 5 bases and 2 bases, with 9 bases remaining between them. Germline loops: CDR1 SGHTA, CDR2 FQGTGA. CDR3 DNA sequence: TGTGCCAGCAGCACCGCTAGAAACACCGGGGAGCTGTTTTTT. Translated: CASSTARNTGELFF.